This T cell receptor beta chain was recovered during a study of molecular identifiers for immune sequencing clone quantification. Findings of the study overall: Under 1% of molecules in naive cells, but over 97% of effector molecules, belonged to clones above 20 RNA copies.

V was pared by 3 bases and J by 6 bases, with 9 bases between. CDR1 and CDR2 from the germline V gene are SQVTM and ANQGSEA. The length of the CDR3 is 11 residues. A remark on this clonotype: What it binds is not known.

From the PCR reads, TCRdb called clonotypes with MiXCR, one entry per CDR3 protein. The top ten hold approximately 0.8% of the sample, which has more than 450,000 distinct CDR3 sequences, about a quarter seen once. This chain links TRBV29-1 with TRBJ2-7; D ambiguous. Sequenced: naive CD8+ T cells from blood, with Jurkat cell RNA spiked in. Subset meaning: FACS-sorted CD8+CD4-CCR7+CD45RA+ naive T cells. The TCR sequence derives from a human donor in good health. Some libraries in this study had Jurkat cell RNA spiked in. CDR3 coding DNA: TGCAGCGTTGACTTTAGAGGCGAGCAGTACTTC. Its protein is CSVDFRGEQYF.